What follows are 13 T cell receptor beta chains derived from one specimen sequenced in a study of T cell responses to AZD1222 COVID-19 vaccine. Clones were read by immunoSEQ multiplex PCR, and TCRdb kept only the in-frame ones, dropping some. The sample lists around 99,000 clones; roughly 90% were seen once. Here the sequenced sample was peripheral blood, taken on day 0 of AZD1222 vaccination. Source of these receptors: an adult in good health.

This chain joins TRBV6-2 or TRBV6-3 and TRBJ2-1; D gene ambiguous. The CDR3 is 10 amino acids. From germline, CDR1 is MNHEY and CDR2 SVGEGT. The V end lost 8 bases, the J end lost 8 bases, and 7 bases lay between the germline ends. This CDR3 is CASGRYEQFF. The CDR3 coding sequence is TGTGCCAGCGGCCGGTATGAGCAGTTCTTC.

This chain links TRBV5-4 with TRBJ2-7, with 11 bases identical to TRBD2. CDR3 length: 16 residues. The ends lost 4 bases at V and 4 bases at J; junction bases unmatched: 10. The germline V gene has CDR1 SGHNT and CDR2 YYREEE (reference sequence). This CDR3 is CASSARSSGGKYEQYF. The CDR3 DNA reads TGTGCCAGCAGCGCACGCTCTAGCGGGGGGAAGTACGAGCAGTACTTC.

This chain uses TRBV4-3 with TRBJ2-7; possibly TRBD1 for D (5 bases). Trimming shortened V by 0 bases and J by 4 bases, and 13 bases separated the two germline ends. The CDR3 is 15 amino acids. Germline CDR1 reads LGHNA; CDR2 reads YSLEER. The CDR3 region has the DNA TGCGCCAGCAGCCAAGATGTGGACAACTCATACGAGCAGTACTTC. Translating it yields CASSQDVDNSYEQYF.

A few counts support this clone. The gene calls are TRBV10-3 and TRBJ2-3, with 13 positions matching TRBD2. CDR1 is ENHRY and CDR2 is SYGVKD in the germline V gene. The junction had 3 bases not matched to a gene; V was cut back by 8 bases and J by 1 base. The CDR3 covers 15 residues. CDR3 sequence (DNA): TGTGCCATCGGAGGGACTAGCGGGGGCACAGATACGCAGTATTTT. Its translation is CAIGGTSGGTDTQYF.

This chain connects TRBV7-2 to TRBJ2-7; 11 bases align to TRBD2. The CDR3 has 13 amino acids. Trimming at V came to 9 bases and at J to 0 bases, leaving 1 base not matched to a gene. Germline CDR1 reads SGHTA; CDR2 reads FQGNSA. The CDR3 DNA sequence: TGTGCCAGTCTAGCGGGGGGCTCCTACGAGCAGTACTTC. Its protein is CASLAGGSYEQYF.

The CDR3 protein is CASSNGLAGVLEQYF. Written as DNA, the CDR3 is TGTGCCAGCAGCAACGGACTAGCGGGGGTGTTGGAGCAGTACTTC. The chain carries TRBV7-9 and TRBJ2-7, with TRBD2 matching over 13 bases. Germline CDR1 reads SEHNR; CDR2 reads FQNEAQ (reference sequence). This CDR3 is 15 amino acids long. V was pared by 5 bases and J by 7 bases, with 8 bases of the junction left unmatched.

CDR3 residues: CASSQGSGGPYNEQFF. The CDR3 bases are TGTGCCAGCAGCCAGGGTAGCGGGGGCCCTTACAATGAGCAGTTCTTC. This chain links TRBV3-1 (or the pseudogene TRBV3-2) with TRBJ2-1; 9 nucleotides match TRBD2. The J segment lost 4 bases and the V segment lost 3 bases, leaving 7 bases of the junction unmatched. Germline V CDR1 and CDR2: LGHDT, YNNKEL (reference sequence). The CDR3 covers 16 residues.

The CDR3 nucleotides read TGTGCCAGTTTCGGACAGGGTTGGACTGAAGCTTTCTTT. Translated, it gives CASFGQGWTEAFF. The chain links TRBV19 to TRBJ1-1; 8 nucleotides line up with TRBD1. J was trimmed by 5 bases and V by 8 bases; bases with no gene match: 7. CDR3 length: 13 amino acids. Germline assignment: CDR1 LNHDA and CDR2 SQIVND (reference sequence).

This chain links TRBV7-8 with TRBJ2-5; 8 bases align to TRBD1. Germline loops: CDR1 SGHVS, CDR2 FQNEAQ. This CDR3 has 15 amino acids. Trimming cost V 7 bases and J 5 bases; bases outside gene matches: 12. CDR3 amino acids: CASNDTGTGCETQYF. CDR3 sequence (DNA): TGTGCCAGCAACGACACGGGGACAGGTTGCGAGACCCAGTACTTC.

By share, this clone ranks as large. V usage is TRBV19 and J usage is TRBJ2-2; 12 bases align to TRBD1. Germline CDR1 reads LNHDA; CDR2 reads SQIVND (reference sequence). The V gene end was trimmed by 3 bases and the J gene end by 1 base; junction bases not matched to a gene: 3. This CDR3 has 17 residues. This CDR3 reads CASSIGTGGENTGELFF. CDR3 nucleotides: TGTGCCAGTAGTATCGGGACAGGGGGCGAGAACACCGGGGAGCTGTTTTTT. The full variable domain, completed using reference TRBV19 and TRBJ2-2, is DGGITQSPKYLFRKEGQNVTLSCEQNLNHDAMYWYRQDPGQGLRLIYYSQIVNDFQKGDIAEGYSVSREKKESFPLTVTSAQKNPTAFYLCASSIGTGGENTGELFFGEGSRLTVL.

V and J are TRBV19 and TRBJ2-5; D perhaps matches TRBD2 (7 bases). V lost 6 bases and J lost 2, with 13 bases in between. Per germline, CDR1 LNHDA and CDR2 SQIVND (reference sequence). The CDR3 is 14 residues long. CDR3 in amino acids: CASSMRGGQETQYF. DNA for the CDR3: TGTGCCAGTAGCATGAGGGGGGGACAAGAGACCCAGTACTTC. Looking up the rest from reference TRBV19 and TRBJ2-5 gives the full variable domain: DGGITQSPKYLFRKEGQNVTLSCEQNLNHDAMYWYRQDPGQGLRLIYYSQIVNDFQKGDIAEGYSVSREKKESFPLTVTSAQKNPTAFYLCASSMRGGQETQYFGPGTRLLVL.

The gene calls are TRBV7-6 and TRBJ1-3, with D hard to call. The germline CDR1 and CDR2 sequences are SGHVS and FNYEAQ. Deletions cut 5 bases from V and 4 bases from J, with 6 bases between. This CDR3 is 12 amino acids long. The DNA for the CDR3 is TGTGCCAGCAGCCTCAAAGGAAACACCATATATTTT. Protein product: CASSLKGNTIYF.

V gene TRBV29-1 combines with J gene TRBJ2-7; D unclear. The CDR3 covers 11 residues. CDR1 is SQVTM, CDR2 ANQGSEA, per germline. The V end was cut by 6 bases, the J end by 7 bases, with 13 bases between. CDR3 in amino acids: CSVFDGLEQYF. The CDR3 DNA follows: TGCAGCGTCTTCGACGGCCTGGAGCAGTACTTC.